The 22 T cell receptor beta chains presented below share a single source sample, sequenced in a study of radiation and T cells in renal cell carcinoma. The time point here: blood 2 weeks post-SBRT. Specified treatment: 15 Gy SBRT to primary tumor, nephrectomy 4 weeks later. Assay used: immunoSEQ multiplex PCR; TCRdb lists only in-frame clones, some missing. The sample consists of 70,000 to 80,000 clones, approximately 86% of them appearing once. The source was blood, collected from a patient whose treatment included radiotherapy and nephrectomy. All receptors come from a woman aged 45 to 65 with renal cell carcinoma.

This chain links TRBV27 with TRBJ2-7; D is unresolved. The CDR3 runs 11 residues. Germline lookup yields CDR1 MNHEY and CDR2 SMNVEV (reference sequence). V shed 3 bases and J shed 6 bases, with 6 bases lying between them. The CDR3 spells CASSFRAEQYF. The CDR3 DNA sequence: TGTGCCAGCAGTTTCAGAGCCGAGCAGTACTTC.

This chain links TRBV7-2 with TRBJ2-1; D might be TRBD2 (5 bases). CDR1 is SGHTA, CDR2 FQGNSA, per germline. The CDR3 sequence is 15 residues long. V lost 0 bases, J lost 2 bases, and 8 bases lay in between. In nucleotides, the CDR3 is TGTGCCAGCAGCTTAGCAGCGGATACCTACAATGAGCAGTTCTTC. This gives the protein CASSLAADTYNEQFF.

CDR3 nucleotides: TGCGCCAGCAGCCCGGGACTCTCCGGGGAGCTGTTTTTT. Protein sequence: CASSPGLSGELFF. The chain combines TRBV5-1 with TRBJ2-2; D is possibly TRBD2 (6 bases). Trimming stripped 4 bases from V and 6 bases from J, with 10 bases between. This CDR3 region has 13 residues. From germline, CDR1 is SGHRS and CDR2 YFSETQ.

This chain joins TRBV6-5 and TRBJ2-1; the match to TRBD1 covers 8 bases. CDR3 length equals 14 residues. Germline CDR1 and CDR2: MNHEY and SVGAGI. J was trimmed by 6 bases and V by 8 bases; bases with no gene match: 9. The CDR3 DNA reads TGTGCCAGCTCCCTCACCGGACAGGGCAATGAGCAGTTCTTC. The encoded protein is CASSLTGQGNEQFF.

This chain joins TRBV28 and TRBJ1-1; D not resolved. Germline V gives CDR1 MDHEN, CDR2 SYDVKM. V was shortened by 6 bases and J by 1 base, with 0 bases between the two germline ends. The CDR3 has 10 residues. In DNA, the CDR3 is TGTGCCAGCAGGAACACTGAAGCTTTCTTT. It translates to CASRNTEAFF.

V usage is TRBV30 and J usage is TRBJ2-5; the D is unclear. The CDR3 spans 11 residues. Trimming pared 3 bases from V and 0 bases from J, leaving 2 bases between. The germline CDR1 and CDR2 sequences are GTSNPN and SVGIG (reference sequence). The CDR3 reads CAWRNQETQYF. As DNA, the CDR3 is TGTGCCTGGAGAAACCAAGAGACCCAGTACTTC.

The V call is TRBV7-2, the J call TRBJ1-4; D ambiguous. There are 14 residues in the CDR3. Germline lookup yields CDR1 SGHTA and CDR2 FQGNSA. The germline V and J ends were trimmed by 0 bases and 4 bases, with 6 bases remaining between them. CDR3: CASSLAGINEKLFF. CDR3 DNA: TGTGCCAGCAGCTTAGCAGGGATTAATGAAAAACTGTTTTTT.

The V gene is TRBV4-3, the J gene TRBJ2-1, with TRBD2 as a possible D gene (7 bases). The V gene's germline CDR1 is LGHNA and CDR2 YSLEER. V lost 0 bases and J lost 3, with 15 bases in between. The CDR3 is made up of 17 amino acids. The CDR3 DNA is TGCGCCAGCAGCCAAGAAGGGGGGGCCGCGGACTACAATGAGCAGTTCTTC. Amino acid sequence: CASSQEGGAADYNEQFF.

The CDR3 loop is CASSLFSTSGPPREQFF. The CDR3 nucleotides read TGTGCCAGCAGCTTATTCTCGACTAGCGGGCCCCCGCGGGAGCAGTTCTTC. V is TRBV11-2 and J is TRBJ2-1; TRBD2 matches 10 bases. The length of the CDR3 is 17 residues. V lost 2 bases and J lost 10; bases outside the gene matches: 14. Germline V gene sequence: CDR1 SGHAT, CDR2 FQNNGV.

This chain uses TRBV30 with TRBJ1-2; the D is unclear. Germline V gives CDR1 GTSNPN, CDR2 SVGIG (reference sequence). The ends were cut back, 5 bases at V and 8 bases at J, with 18 bases in the middle. The CDR3 contains 13 residues. Written as DNA, the CDR3 is TGTGCCTGGGGAAATCGAACCATGAGGGGCTACACCTTC. It translates to CAWGNRTMRGYTF.

The V call is TRBV4-1, the J call TRBJ1-2; a possible D gene is TRBD1 (5 bases). From germline, CDR1 is MGHRA and CDR2 YSYEKL. V was trimmed by 0 bases and J by 5 bases, leaving 13 bases between them. CDR3 length: 15 residues. The CDR3 nucleotides are TGCGCCAGCAGCCAAGATACTGACAGACCGTATGGCTACACCTTC. Residues: CASSQDTDRPYGYTF.

The chain has TRBV7-2 and TRBJ2-7, with D hard to call. This CDR3 region has 15 residues. The V end was cut by 1 base, the J end by 2 bases, with 12 bases between. Germline V gene lookup returns CDR1 SGHTA and CDR2 FQGNSA. The CDR3 reads CASSLDRVRTYEQYF. CDR3 nucleotide sequence: TGTGCCAGCAGCTTAGATCGGGTCAGGACCTACGAGCAGTACTTC.

The rearrangement uses TRBV7-2 and TRBJ2-7, with TRBD1 matching 7 bases. Germline V lookup: CDR1 SGHTA, CDR2 FQGNSA. The J segment lost 3 bases and the V segment lost 2 bases, leaving 4 bases of the junction unmatched. CDR3 size: 14 residues. Here the CDR3 reads CASSLNRDSYEQYF. CDR3 in DNA: TGTGCCAGCAGCTTAAACCGGGACAGCTACGAGCAGTACTTC.

This chain links TRBV7-2 with TRBJ1-1; perhaps TRBD1 as D (6 bases). Germline-derived CDR1 and CDR2 are SGHTA and FQGNSA. Trimming removed 5 bases at V and 8 bases at J, with 18 bases between. CDR3 length equals 14 residues. Here the CDR3 DNA reads TGTGCCAGCAGCCCCTGGGGGGGGGCGGTGGAAGCTTTCTTT. Translation: CASSPWGGAVEAFF.

V usage is TRBV28 and J usage is TRBJ1-3, with D perhaps matching TRBD1 (5 bases). The CDR3 is 16 residues long. Trimming cost V 6 bases and J 0 bases, with 15 bases left between them. Per the germline V gene, CDR1 is MDHEN and CDR2 is SYDVKM. CDR3 sequence (DNA): TGTGCCAGCAGCAGCGGGCGAGGGGCCTCTGGAAACACCATATATTTT. It is translated as CASSSGRGASGNTIYF.

The CDR3 here is CASRRGAGDYEQYF. The CDR3 nucleotides read TGTGCCAGCCGGAGGGGAGCGGGAGACTACGAGCAGTACTTC. V and J are TRBV19 and TRBJ2-7; the match to TRBD2 covers 8 bases. Trimming at V came to 9 bases and at J to 3 bases, leaving 10 bases not matched to a gene. CDR3 size: 14 residues. CDR1 and CDR2 (germline): LNHDA, SQIVND (reference sequence).

V usage is TRBV9 and J usage is TRBJ2-1; 11 bases fit TRBD1. From germline, CDR1 is SGDLS and CDR2 YYNGEE. The CDR3 is 15 residues long. V lost 1 base and J lost 6; bases outside the gene matches: 3. The CDR3 loop reads CASSVYGTGGNEQFF. CDR3 DNA sequence: TGTGCCAGCAGCGTATACGGGACAGGGGGCAATGAGCAGTTCTTC.

The chain carries TRBV2 and TRBJ2-2, with 10 bases that match TRBD1. V lost 10 bases to trimming and J lost 6 bases; unmatched junction nucleotides: 8. This CDR3 has 14 residues. Germline V lookup: CDR1 SNHLY, CDR2 FYNNEI. The CDR3 coding sequence is TGTGCCACAACGCCGGGACAGGGGTCCGGGGAGCTGTTTTTT. Amino acids: CATTPGQGSGELFF.

CDR3 bases: TGTGCCAGTAGTACCCGGGACAGGGTAACAGAGACCCAGTACTTC. It encodes CASSTRDRVTETQYF. V gene TRBV19 combines with J gene TRBJ2-5, with 9 nucleotides matching TRBD1. CDR1 and CDR2 (germline): LNHDA, SQIVND (reference sequence). The CDR3 has 15 amino acids. V lost 4 bases to trimming and J lost 4 bases; unmatched junction nucleotides: 7. Full variable domain (missing parts from reference TRBV19 and TRBJ2-5): DGGITQSPKYLFRKEGQNVTLSCEQNLNHDAMYWYRQDPGQGLRLIYYSQIVNDFQKGDIAEGYSVSREKKESFPLTVTSAQKNPTAFYLCASSTRDRVTETQYFGPGTRLLVL.

On this clone itself: The junction departs from germline at one end; a sequencing error may be responsible. This chain joins TRBV7-2 and TRBJ2-7, with 13 bases identical to TRBD2. This CDR3 region has 15 residues. Germline V gives CDR1 SGHTA, CDR2 FQGNSA. DNA of the CDR3: TGTGCCAGCAGCATCCAAGGGACTAGCGGGAATCAGGGAAACTTC. Residues: CASSIQGTSGNQGNF. The full variable domain, rest sourced from reference TRBV7-2 and TRBJ2-7, is GAGVSQSPSNKVTEKGKDVELRCDPISGHTALYWYRQSLGQGLEFLIYFQGNSAPDKSGLPSDRFSAERTGGSVSTLTIQRTQQEDSAVYLCASSIQGTSGNQGNFGPGTRLTVT.

This chain links TRBV9 with TRBJ2-5; 13 bases align to TRBD2. The CDR3 loop spans 15 amino acids. V was clipped by 3 bases and J by 5 bases; unmatched bases: 4. Germline loops: CDR1 SGDLS, CDR2 YYNGEE. The chain's CDR3 is CASSGGTSGVETQYF. Written as DNA, the CDR3 is TGTGCCAGCAGCGGAGGGACTAGCGGGGTGGAGACCCAGTACTTC.

The rearrangement joins TRBV21-1 to TRBJ1-5. TRBV21-1 is noted as a pseudogene. CDR3 length: 18 residues. CDR3 region: CASSKEGPRKDSNQPQHF. For the CDR3, the DNA is TGTGCCAGCAGCAAAGAAGGGCCGAGGAAGGATAGCAATCAGCCCCAGCATTTT.